Each of the 4 T cell receptor beta chains below was sequenced from the same sample in a study of radiation and T cells in renal cell carcinoma. As to time point: baseline pretreatment blood. Described treatment: 15 Gy SBRT to primary tumor, nephrectomy 4 weeks later. Measured with immunoSEQ multiplex PCR; TCRdb has only the in-frame clones, and not every one. The sample has about 61,000 clones; more than 60% are singletons. The sample in question was blood, obtained from a patient whose treatment included radiotherapy and nephrectomy. Receptor source: a man aged 55 to 69 with renal cell carcinoma.

V is TRBV27 and J is TRBJ1-1, with D perhaps TRBD1 (6 bases). Deletions cut 1 base from V and 4 bases from J, with 7 bases between. Looked up from germline, CDR1 is MNHEY and CDR2 is SMNVEV (reference sequence). This CDR3 has 13 residues. CDR3 region: CASSLWGATEAFF. CDR3 nucleotide sequence: TGTGCCAGCAGTTTATGGGGGGCCACTGAAGCTTTCTTT.

The chain employs TRBV28 and TRBJ2-7; D is perhaps TRBD1 (5 bases). The CDR3 covers 13 residues. The V end was cut by 8 bases, the J end by 2 bases, with 13 bases between. Per the germline V gene, CDR1 is MDHEN and CDR2 is SYDVKM. This CDR3 is CASGRTPPYEQYF. CDR3 nucleotide sequence: TGTGCCAGCGGCAGGACACCACCCTACGAGCAGTACTTC.

This clone occurred once. The chain combines TRBV2 with TRBJ2-3; D call uncertain. CDR1 and CDR2 from the germline V gene are SNHLY and FYNNEI. Trimming took off 5 bases at V and 0 bases at J, with 15 bases between the two ends. This CDR3 has 16 residues. In nucleotides, the CDR3 is TGTGCCAGCAGTCCCACGACAAGACTTAGCACAGATACGCAGTATTTT. As protein: CASSPTTRLSTDTQYF.

V gene TRBV11-2 combines with J gene TRBJ2-1, with 8 bases fitting TRBD2. The junction had 10 bases not matched to a gene; V was cut back by 1 base and J by 5 bases. This CDR3 spans 17 amino acids. Germline V gene data show CDR1 as SGHAT and CDR2 as FQNNGV. This chain's CDR3 is CASSLGVAGLGDNEQFF. CDR3 DNA: TGTGCCAGCAGCTTAGGAGTAGCGGGGCTGGGGGACAATGAGCAGTTCTTC. The full variable domain, completed using reference TRBV11-2 and TRBJ2-1, is EAGVAQSPRYKIIEKRQSVAFWCNPISGHATLYWYQQILGQGPKLLIQFQNNGVVDDSQLPKDRFSAERLKGVDSTLKIQPAKLEDSAVYLCASSLGVAGLGDNEQFFGPGTRLTVL.